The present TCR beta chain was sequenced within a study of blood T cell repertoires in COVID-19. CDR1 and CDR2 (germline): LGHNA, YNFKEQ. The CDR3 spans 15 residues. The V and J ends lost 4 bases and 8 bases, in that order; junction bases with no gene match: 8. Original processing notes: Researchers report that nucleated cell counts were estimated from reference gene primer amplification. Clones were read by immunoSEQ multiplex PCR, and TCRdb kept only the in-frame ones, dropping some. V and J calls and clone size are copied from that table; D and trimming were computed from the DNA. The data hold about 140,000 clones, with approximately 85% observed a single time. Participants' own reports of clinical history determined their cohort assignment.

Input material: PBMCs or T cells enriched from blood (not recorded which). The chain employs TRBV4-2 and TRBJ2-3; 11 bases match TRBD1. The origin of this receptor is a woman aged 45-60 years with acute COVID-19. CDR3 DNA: TGTGCCAGCAGCCCAGAGGGGACAGGGGGTGGTACGCAGTATTTT. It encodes CASSPEGTGGGTQYF.